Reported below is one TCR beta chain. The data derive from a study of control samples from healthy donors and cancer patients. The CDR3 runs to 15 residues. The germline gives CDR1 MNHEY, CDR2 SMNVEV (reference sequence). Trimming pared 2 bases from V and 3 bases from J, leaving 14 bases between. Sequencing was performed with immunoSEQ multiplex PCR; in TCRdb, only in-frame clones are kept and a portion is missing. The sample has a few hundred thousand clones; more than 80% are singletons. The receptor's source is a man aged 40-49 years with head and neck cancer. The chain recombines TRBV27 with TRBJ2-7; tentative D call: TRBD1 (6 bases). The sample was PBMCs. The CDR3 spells CASSLKSGGHYEQYF. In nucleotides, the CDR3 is TGTGCCAGCAGTTTAAAGTCTGGGGGACACTACGAGCAGTACTTC.